This T cell receptor beta chain was identified in a study of prognosis after radiotherapy for stage I lung cancer. Turning to the study itself: Stereotactic body radiotherapy was never combined with concurrent therapy in any patient.

About this clonotype: Its antigen is undetermined. Only one base separates this from a far larger clonotype, so it likely reflects a read error.

Germline loops: CDR1 MRHNA, CDR2 SNTAGT. V was pared by 3 bases and J by 2 bases, with 8 bases of the junction left unmatched. This CDR3 region has 16 residues. Overall study results and limits: The authors reported that TRBV and TRBJ gene usage differed between patients with and without metastases. Shannon entropy (measured after stereotactic body radiation therapy) was lower in patients who went on to develop distant metastases.

The genomic DNA TCR beta CDR3 region underwent two rounds of multiplex PCR. First-round PCR employed TRBV- and TRBJ-specific primers for each gene. Each CDR3 protein is one row after TCRdb ran MiXCR on the multiplex PCR reads. The table includes about 13,000 distinct CDR3 sequences, 47% detected once. The sample in question was PBMCs, obtained before or after stereotactic body radiation therapy (not recorded which). This chain links TRBV6-4 with TRBJ2-3; TRBD1 matches 7 bases. The origin of this receptor is a donor older than 45 with non-small cell lung cancer. The CDR3 protein is CASSEGGTALTDTQYF. Written as DNA, the CDR3 is TGTGCCAGCAGTGAAGGGGGCACAGCGCTCACAGATACGCAGTATTTT.